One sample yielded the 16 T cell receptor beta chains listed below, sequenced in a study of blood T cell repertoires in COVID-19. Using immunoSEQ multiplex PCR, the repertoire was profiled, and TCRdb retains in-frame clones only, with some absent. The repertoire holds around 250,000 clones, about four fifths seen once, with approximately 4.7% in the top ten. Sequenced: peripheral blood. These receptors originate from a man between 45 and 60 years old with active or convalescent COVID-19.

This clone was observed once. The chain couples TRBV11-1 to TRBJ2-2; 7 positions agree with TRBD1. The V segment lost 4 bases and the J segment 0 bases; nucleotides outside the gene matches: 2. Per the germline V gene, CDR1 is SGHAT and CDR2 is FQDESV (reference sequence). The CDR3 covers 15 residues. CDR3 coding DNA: TGTGCCAGCAGCTCCGGGACAGCGAACACCGGGGAGCTGTTTTTT. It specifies CASSSGTANTGELFF.

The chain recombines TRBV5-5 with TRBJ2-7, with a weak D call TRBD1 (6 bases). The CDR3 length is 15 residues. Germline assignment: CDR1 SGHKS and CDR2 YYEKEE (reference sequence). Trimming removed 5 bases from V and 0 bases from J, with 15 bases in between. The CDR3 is CASRSGQSSSYEQYF. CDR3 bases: TGTGCCAGCAGATCCGGACAGTCAAGCTCCTACGAGCAGTACTTC.

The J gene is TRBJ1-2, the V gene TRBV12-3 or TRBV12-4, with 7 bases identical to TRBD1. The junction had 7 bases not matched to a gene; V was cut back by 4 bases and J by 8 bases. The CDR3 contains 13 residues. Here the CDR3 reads CASSSTGMGGYTF. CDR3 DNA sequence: TGTGCCAGCAGTTCGACAGGGATGGGCGGCTACACCTTC.

This CDR3 is CASSYVTGTGELFF. The CDR3 DNA reads as TGTGCCAGCAGCTACGTGACAGGGACCGGGGAGCTGTTTTTT. The chain couples TRBV3-1 (or the pseudogene TRBV3-2) to TRBJ2-2; the match to TRBD1 covers 7 bases. Germline assignment: CDR1 LGHDT and CDR2 YNNKEL (reference sequence). J was trimmed by 5 bases and V by 5 bases; bases with no gene match: 5. There are 14 residues in the CDR3.

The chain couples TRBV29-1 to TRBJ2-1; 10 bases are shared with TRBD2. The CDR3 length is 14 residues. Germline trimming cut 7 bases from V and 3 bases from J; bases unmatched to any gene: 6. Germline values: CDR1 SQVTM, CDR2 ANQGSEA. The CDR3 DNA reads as TGCAGCGAATCTAGCGGGGGACTCTACAATGAGCAGTTCTTC. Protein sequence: CSESSGGLYNEQFF.

The CDR3 spells CASSIRSGLNQPQHF. The CDR3 DNA reads as TGTGCCAGTAGTATTCGATCAGGGCTCAATCAGCCCCAGCATTTT. The chain combines TRBV19 with TRBJ1-5; tentatively, D is TRBD1 (5 bases). There are 15 residues in the CDR3. V lost 3 bases, J lost 3 bases, and 12 bases lay in between. CDR1 is LNHDA and CDR2 is SQIVND in the germline V gene (reference sequence).

Here the CDR3 DNA reads TGCAGCGTGGCAGGGGCATCTAACTATGGCTACACCTTC. This encodes CSVAGASNYGYTF. The chain employs TRBV29-1 and TRBJ1-2; D is possibly TRBD1 (6 bases). Trimming took off 6 bases at V and 0 bases at J, with 11 bases between the two ends. In germline, CDR1 is SQVTM, CDR2 ANQGSEA. This CDR3 comprises 13 residues.

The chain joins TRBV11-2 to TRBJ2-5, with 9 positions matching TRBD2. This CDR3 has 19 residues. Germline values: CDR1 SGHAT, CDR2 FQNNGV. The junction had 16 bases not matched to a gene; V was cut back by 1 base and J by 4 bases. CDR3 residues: CASSLGVRSGGTTGETQYF. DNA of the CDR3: TGTGCCAGCAGCTTAGGTGTAAGAAGCGGGGGGACTACCGGAGAGACCCAGTACTTC. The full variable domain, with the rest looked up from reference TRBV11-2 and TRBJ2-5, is EAGVAQSPRYKIIEKRQSVAFWCNPISGHATLYWYQQILGQGPKLLIQFQNNGVVDDSQLPKDRFSAERLKGVDSTLKIQPAKLEDSAVYLCASSLGVRSGGTTGETQYFGPGTRLLVL.

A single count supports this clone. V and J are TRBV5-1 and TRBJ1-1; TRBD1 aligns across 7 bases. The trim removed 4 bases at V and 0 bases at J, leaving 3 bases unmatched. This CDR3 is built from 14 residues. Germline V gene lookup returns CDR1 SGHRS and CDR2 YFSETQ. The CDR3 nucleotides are TGCGCCAGCAGCCTCGACAGGGTGAACACTGAAGCTTTCTTT. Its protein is CASSLDRVNTEAFF.

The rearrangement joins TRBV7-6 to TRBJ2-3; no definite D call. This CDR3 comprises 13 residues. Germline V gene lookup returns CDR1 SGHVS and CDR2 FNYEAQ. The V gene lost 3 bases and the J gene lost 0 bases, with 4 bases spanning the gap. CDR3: CASSLASTDTQYF. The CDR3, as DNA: TGTGCCAGCAGCTTGGCTAGCACAGATACGCAGTATTTT.

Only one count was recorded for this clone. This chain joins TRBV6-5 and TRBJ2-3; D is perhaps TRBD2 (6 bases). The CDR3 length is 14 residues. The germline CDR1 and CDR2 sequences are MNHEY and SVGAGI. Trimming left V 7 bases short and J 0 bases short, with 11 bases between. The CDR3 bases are TGTGCCAGCATCTGGGACTTTAGCACAGATACGCAGTATTTT. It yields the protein CASIWDFSTDTQYF.

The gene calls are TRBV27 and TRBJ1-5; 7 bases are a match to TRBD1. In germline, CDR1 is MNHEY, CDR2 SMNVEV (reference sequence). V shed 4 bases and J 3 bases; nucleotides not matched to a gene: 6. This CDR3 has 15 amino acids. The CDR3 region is CASSSRQGNNQPQHF. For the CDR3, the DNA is TGTGCCAGCAGTTCGCGACAGGGCAACAATCAGCCCCAGCATTTT.

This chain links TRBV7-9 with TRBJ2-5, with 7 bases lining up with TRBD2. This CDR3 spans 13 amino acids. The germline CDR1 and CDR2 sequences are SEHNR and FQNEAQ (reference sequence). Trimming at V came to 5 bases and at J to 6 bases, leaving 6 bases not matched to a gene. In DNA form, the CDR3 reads TGTGCCAGCAGCAATGGGGAGGGAAAGACCCAGTACTTC. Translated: CASSNGEGKTQYF. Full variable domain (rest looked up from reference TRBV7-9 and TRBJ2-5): DTGVSQNPRHKITKRGQNVTFRCDPISEHNRLYWYRQTLGQGPEFLTYFQNEAQLEKSRLLSDRFSAERPKGSFSTLEIQRTEQGDSAMYLCASSNGEGKTQYFGPGTRLLVL.

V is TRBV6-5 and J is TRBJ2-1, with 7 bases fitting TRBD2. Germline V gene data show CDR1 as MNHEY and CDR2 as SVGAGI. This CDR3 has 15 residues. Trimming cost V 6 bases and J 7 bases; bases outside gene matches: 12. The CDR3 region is CASSTQSGVGNEQFF. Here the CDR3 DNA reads TGTGCCAGCAGCACCCAGAGCGGGGTTGGGAATGAGCAGTTCTTC.

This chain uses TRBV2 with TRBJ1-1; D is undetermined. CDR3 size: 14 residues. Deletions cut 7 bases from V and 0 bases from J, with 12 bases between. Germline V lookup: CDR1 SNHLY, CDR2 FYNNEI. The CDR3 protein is CASMVRLMNTEAFF. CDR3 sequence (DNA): TGTGCCAGCATGGTTCGACTTATGAACACTGAAGCTTTCTTT.

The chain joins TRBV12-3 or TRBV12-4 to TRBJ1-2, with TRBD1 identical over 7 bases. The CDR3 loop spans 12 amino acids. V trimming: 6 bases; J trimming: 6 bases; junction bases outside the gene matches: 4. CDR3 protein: CASRSQGNGYTF. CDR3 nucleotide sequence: TGTGCCAGCAGATCACAGGGGAATGGCTACACCTTC.